This T cell receptor (beta chain) was identified during a study of regulatory T cells in long-lasting Graves disease. General study points: Fewer public clonotypes were shared by new patients (approximately 970) than by persistent patients (2,741). Persistent disease preferred TRBV28, TRBJ1-2 and TRBJ2-5; new disease, TRBV20-1 and TRBJ2-1.

Investigators prepared the TCR beta libraries by applying iRepertoire HTBI primers and Arm-PCR of CDR3 regions. In the authors' workflow: Overall, samples carried around 60 TRBV and around 15 TRBJ segments. TCRdb re-derived calls from the multiplex PCR reads in MiXCR, one entry per CDR3 protein. The V and J calls, along with clone size, are taken from TCRdb and not from the paper's own processing. The profile shows a few hundred thousand distinct CDR3 sequences, roughly 23% of them singletons. Time point noted: persistent/refractory GD, antithyroid drugs over 5 years with positive TRAb. The authors made the TCR library using RNA they extracted from PBMCs. Patients were enrolled at an endocrinology department in Xi'an, China. CDR3 length: 13 amino acids. With 8 bases removed from V and 5 bases from J, the gap between germline ends came to 15 bases. CDR1 is SNHLY and CDR2 is FYNNEI in the germline V gene.

This clonotype was detected only a few times. Its antigen is not identified. This may be a read error, as it is one base from a much larger clone. The receptor was derived from a woman in her 40s with Graves disease. The chain combines TRBV2 with TRBJ2-5, with D possibly TRBD1 on 5 matching bases. The input for sequencing was peripheral blood mononuclear cells (PBMCs), taken when the disease was refractory, from a patient treated with antithyroid drugs. The CDR3 nucleotides read TGTGCCAGCTGTCTAAGGGGAACGGAGACCCAGTACTTC. Protein product: CASCLRGTETQYF.